This record covers a single T cell receptor beta chain. This clonotype was detected ten times or more. Its antigen is currently not known. It has no much larger one-base neighbor in the sample; base qualities were not kept. The source of the sample is a study of T cells in Graves' hyperthyroidism and ophthalmopathy (dated by TCRdb to the late 2010s). For context, the study as a whole: Peripheral blood was collected at initial diagnosis, before any treatment. In addition, the study compared T-cell repertoires in thyroid tissue and in blood from roughly 6 Graves' hyperthyroidism patients. TCR V-J signatures able to tell the groups apart were searched for in a discovery cohort of 90 to 100 patients, of whom more than 40 had Graves' ophthalmopathy and under 65 had stable Graves' hyperthyroidism. Whether ophthalmopathy could be predicted prospectively was tested in an independent validation cohort made up of roughly 19 hyperthyroidism patients plus 17 patients who later progressed to ophthalmopathy. Once sampling was done, hyperthyroidism patients were given methimazole at a starting dose of 30 mg daily, whereas ophthalmopathy patients were given high-dose intravenous methylprednisolone. The 75 to 100 discovery patients were randomly split 7:3 into training and test sets. The paper describes TCR Vbeta CDR3 sequencing of more than 120 peripheral blood samples, made up of approximately 40 ophthalmopathy patients, approximately 76 hyperthyroidism patients and roughly 17 progressor patients. What the study reported, not specific to this receptor: Most expanded thyroid clonotypes (frequency above 0.001) were also detected in blood, a finding suggesting that blood repertoires may reflect thyroid immune responses. Ophthalmopathy was separated from stable hyperthyroidism by a 13 V-J signature model, with around 90% sensitivity and about 81% specificity obtained in cross-validation and 80%/75% obtained in testing. In validation, the model predicted progression to ophthalmopathy with roughly 70% sensitivity and roughly 75% specificity, a median of 6.5 months before onset. Sample size was not statistically predetermined, and investigators were not blinded to group allocation.

The TCR beta CDR3 regions were amplified from the RNA transcripts. The first round of RT-PCR for the TCR CDR3 was performed with the HTBI primer set and the Qiagen OneStep RT-PCR kit. Libraries were constructed in a second round of multiplex PCR, after which size selection and purification were performed. Sequencing of the libraries was done on an Illumina HiSeq2000 using paired-end 100 bp reads. The paper's processing steps were these. Raw data were processed with SOAPnuke, discarding reads with adapters, uncalled bases, mean Phred below 15, or no exact constant-primer or identifier match. COPE v1.2.5 was used to merge high-quality paired reads, and clonotypes were defined as unique nucleotide sequences. Clonotypes were aligned to IMGT TRBV, TRBD and TRBJ reference segments using MiTCR v1.1. Analysis was restricted to V-J combinations with a frequency above 0.0001, which covered about 99% of repertoires. A TCS score was defined as the ratio between F50 (clonal expansion) and ExV (chaos), using BLOSUM62-based TCRdist between CDR3 peptides within each V-J. Welch's t-statistics and random forest reduced some 510 V-J features to 10 to 15, which were used in a naive Bayes classifier (R e1071). Starting from the raw public reads, TCRdb applied fastp trimming at Q25, assembled clones with MiXCR and retained in-frame beta chains. Records with the same CDR3 protein are collapsed into one entry carrying the most frequent genes and DNA. V and J calls and clone size were set by TCRdb, not the authors. For this sample the table gives roughly 350,000 distinct CDR3 sequences, of which 13% to 15% were detected only once. Clones ranked in the top ten supply roughly 21% of the sample.

In the ophthalmopathy patients, disease was moderately to severely active, with a Clinical Activity Score of 3 or more, a NOSPECS grade of 4 or more, and a duration of less than 3 months. Patients with uncontrolled infections, other autoimmune diseases, pregnancy or lactation were excluded. Diagnoses were based on clinical symptoms, serum thyroxine and TRAb, thyroid ultrasound and orbital computed tomography. PBMCs were separated from around 9.1 ml of fresh peripheral blood using Ficoll-Paque density gradient centrifugation. Total RNA was extracted using Trizol reagent, and RNA quality was assessed on an Agilent 2100 Bioanalyzer. Specimen: blood. The sequence was obtained from a woman aged 25-40 years with Graves' ophthalmopathy.

The CDR3 loop reads CASSQDWGVGEQFF. The DNA reads TGTGCCAGCAGCCAAGATTGGGGAGTTGGAGAGCAGTTCTTC. The V gene is TRBV14 and the J gene is TRBJ2-1; TRBD2 is perhaps the D gene, given 5 matching bases. Its CDR3 holds 14 amino acids, cysteine through phenylalanine. The CDR3 DNA has 42 bases and is translated from base 1. CDR1 and CDR2, per the germline V gene, are SGHDN and FVKESK. V was cut back by 0 bases and J by 10 bases, leaving a gap of 13 bases between them.